These 25 T cell receptor beta chains came from one sample sequenced in a study of identical twins. TCRdb called the 5' RACE reads again in MiXCR, with one record for every CDR3 protein. Here the sample spans fewer than 500,000 distinct CDR3 sequences, 14% being singletons. In addition, the sample was reused for a study of yellow fever vaccine responses in identical twins.

Material for sequencing was CD4+ T cells sorted from blood. These receptor sequences come from a woman between 18 and 29 years old in good health.

This clonotype has a handful of counts. The chain carries TRBV20-1 and TRBJ2-5, with a tentative D call TRBD1 (6 bases). The germline V gene encodes CDR1 DFQATT and CDR2 SNEGSKA (reference sequence). Trimming stripped 7 bases from V and 2 bases from J, with 11 bases between. CDR3 length: 12 residues. As DNA, the CDR3 is TGCAGTGGGGAACAGGGACAAGAGACCCAGTACTTC. This encodes CSGEQGQETQYF.

The rearrangement links TRBV3-1 to TRBJ2-3, with a possible D match to TRBD1 (5 bases). Germline lookup yields CDR1 LGHDT and CDR2 YNNKEL (reference sequence). The V gene lost 10 bases and the J gene lost 2 bases, with 22 bases spanning the gap. The CDR3 consists of 16 residues. In DNA form, the CDR3 reads TGTGCCACCACGCCAGGGAAGTGGGGCTACACAGATACGCAGTATTTT. This gives the protein CATTPGKWGYTDTQYF.

This clonotype has more than one count but fewer than ten. V usage is TRBV5-6 and J usage is TRBJ1-1, with 8 bases aligning to TRBD1. The CDR3 is 15 residues long. Trimming took 3 bases from V and 5 from J; bases not matched to a gene: 9. CDR1 is SGHDT, CDR2 YYEEEE, per germline. Written as DNA, the CDR3 is TGTGCCAGCAGCTCGAGACGGACAGGGCTTACTGAAGCTTTCTTT. Translating it yields CASSSRRTGLTEAFF.

The chain joins TRBV27 to TRBJ2-2; maybe TRBD1 (5 bases). Germline CDR1 reads MNHEY; CDR2 reads SMNVEV (reference sequence). CDR3 length: 14 residues. Deletions cut 8 bases from V and 7 bases from J, with 17 bases between. The DNA of the CDR3 is TGTGCCAGCCGGAGCCCGCCAGGGAACGGGGAGCTGTTTTTT. This gives the protein CASRSPPGNGELFF.

This clonotype was detected a few times. The chain has TRBV5-1 and TRBJ2-1, with D perhaps matching TRBD1 or TRBD2 (7 bases each). This CDR3 region has 15 residues. Deletions cut 2 bases from V and 7 bases from J, with 16 bases between. CDR1 SGHRS and CDR2 YFSETQ come from the germline V gene. The DNA for the CDR3 is TGCGCCAGCAGCTTCCAGGGGGGAGGGGGGAATGAGCAGTTCTTC. This encodes CASSFQGGGGNEQFF.

This rearrangement joins TRBV12-3 or TRBV12-4 to TRBJ2-1; D is unclear. V was cut by 0 bases and J by 8 bases, with 11 bases left in between. The CDR3 extends over 14 amino acids. DNA for the CDR3: TGTGCCAGCAGTTTAGCGTCCCCAAGGGATGAGCAGTTCTTC. This encodes CASSLASPRDEQFF.

This chain joins TRBV2 and TRBJ1-2; no clear D gene. This CDR3 contains 14 residues. From germline, CDR1 is SNHLY and CDR2 FYNNEI. Trimming stripped 4 bases from V and 4 bases from J, with 13 bases between. The CDR3 spells CASSAGHRGYGYTF. CDR3 DNA: TGTGCCAGCAGTGCCGGCCACAGAGGCTATGGCTACACCTTC.

This clonotype has a count of ten or more. V gene TRBV28 combines with J gene TRBJ1-1, with D unclear. This CDR3 has 11 amino acids. The V end was cut by 5 bases, the J end by 7 bases, with 8 bases between. Germline CDR1 reads MDHEN; CDR2 reads SYDVKM. CDR3 sequence reads: CASSATNEAFF. The CDR3 DNA reads as TGTGCCAGCAGTGCTACTAATGAAGCTTTCTTT.

This sequence joins TRBV6-1 and TRBJ2-4; D not certain. The CDR3 has 13 amino acids. V shed 1 base and J shed 8 bases, with 9 bases lying between them. Germline-derived CDR1 and CDR2 are MNHNS and SASEGT. CDR3 loop: CASSEGRIDIQYF. In DNA form, the CDR3 reads TGTGCCAGCAGTGAAGGCAGGATTGACATTCAGTACTTC.

V usage is TRBV30 and J usage is TRBJ2-7, with D perhaps matching TRBD1 or TRBD2 (5 bases each). CDR1 and CDR2 from the germline V gene are GTSNPN and SVGIG (reference sequence). Trimming shortened V by 1 base and J by 5 bases, and 12 bases separated the two germline ends. The CDR3 totals 13 residues. CDR3 protein: CAWSGGNLNEQYF. CDR3 nucleotide sequence: TGTGCCTGGAGTGGGGGGAACCTAAACGAGCAGTACTTC.

This sequence joins TRBV27 and TRBJ2-1; D is perhaps TRBD2 (6 bases). The germline V gene has CDR1 MNHEY and CDR2 SMNVEV (reference sequence). The CDR3 sequence is 15 residues long. The V and J ends lost 5 bases and 5 bases respectively, with 16 bases between them. CDR3 region: CASSPLEGGNNEQFF. In DNA form, the CDR3 reads TGTGCCAGCAGTCCCTTGGAGGGAGGAAACAATGAGCAGTTCTTC.

The chain couples TRBV12-3 or TRBV12-4 to TRBJ2-7; the D is unclear. The CDR3 has 11 amino acids. Between the trimmed V and J ends, which lost 11 bases and 1 base, there was a span of 9 bases. CDR3 in DNA: TGTGCCTCGGGCATATCCTACGAGCAGTACTTC. Amino acids: CASGISYEQYF.

In this sample, this clonotype turned up many times. CDR3 residues: CASSWTGGSYNEQFF. The CDR3 bases are TGTGCCAGCAGTTGGACAGGGGGCTCCTACAATGAGCAGTTCTTC. This sequence joins TRBV12-3 or TRBV12-4 and TRBJ2-1, with 10 bases that match TRBD1. V lost 4 bases to trimming and J lost 0 bases; unmatched junction nucleotides: 0. CDR3 length: 15 amino acids.

In this sample, this clonotype turned up many times. The chain carries TRBV4-3 and TRBJ2-1; 12 bases are shared with TRBD2. This CDR3 region has 18 residues. The germline CDR1 and CDR2 sequences are LGHNA and YSLEER. J gave up 3 bases and V 3 bases, and 9 bases lay outside the gene matches. CDR3 sequence reads: CASSQGHPGLAGYNEQFF. The CDR3 coding sequence is TGCGCCAGCAGCCAGGGACACCCGGGACTAGCGGGCTACAATGAGCAGTTCTTC.

The sample holds a few counts of this clonotype. The chain couples TRBV18 to TRBJ1-1; the D gene is possibly TRBD1 (5 bases). The CDR3 has 13 amino acids. Trimming removed 5 bases at V and 8 bases at J, with 15 bases between. Germline assignment: CDR1 KGHSH and CDR2 LQKENI. CDR3 bases: TGTGCCAGCTCAACGGGGGAGGGCCGAGAAGCTTTCTTT. Encoded protein: CASSTGEGREAFF.

This clonotype was detected only a few times. CDR3 protein: CASSFSGTGGYGYTF. The DNA of the CDR3 is TGTGCCAGCAGTTTTTCCGGGACAGGGGGTTATGGCTACACCTTC. The chain employs TRBV27 and TRBJ1-2, with 11 bases aligning to TRBD1. The CDR3 spans 15 residues. Trimming cost V 3 bases and J 5 bases; bases outside gene matches: 5. The germline CDR1 and CDR2 sequences are MNHEY and SMNVEV (reference sequence).

V is TRBV20-1 and J is TRBJ1-5; D uncertain. The length of the CDR3 is 12 residues. V shed 3 bases and J shed 4 bases, with 7 bases lying between them. From germline, CDR1 is DFQATT and CDR2 SNEGSKA (reference sequence). CDR3 nucleotides: TGCAGTGCTAGTGAGGGAAATCAGCCCCAGCATTTT. It codes for CSASEGNQPQHF.

This clonotype was recorded at least ten times. This sequence joins TRBV28 and TRBJ2-1, with TRBD2 identical over 7 bases. There are 16 residues in the CDR3. Per the germline V gene, CDR1 is MDHEN and CDR2 is SYDVKM. J gave up 0 bases and V 3 bases, and 5 bases lay outside the gene matches. The CDR3 spells CASSFSGSSSYNEQFF. The CDR3 bases are TGTGCCAGCAGTTTTAGCGGGTCGAGCTCCTACAATGAGCAGTTCTTC.

In nucleotides, the CDR3 is TGCGCCAGCAGCTTGGAAAGACAGTACGAGCAGTACTTC. This gives the protein CASSLERQYEQYF. The rearrangement uses TRBV5-1 and TRBJ2-7, with D possibly TRBD1 on 5 matching bases. The CDR3 spans 13 residues. V was pared by 0 bases and J by 4 bases, with 8 bases between. The V gene's germline CDR1 is SGHRS and CDR2 YFSETQ.

This clonotype has a handful of counts. Here the CDR3 reads CASRGPKIGEQYF. Written as DNA, the CDR3 is TGTGCCAGCAGGGGACCCAAAATAGGCGAGCAGTACTTC. This chain joins TRBV28 and TRBJ2-7; tentatively, D is TRBD1 or TRBD2 (5 bases each). CDR3 size: 13 residues. Germline V gives CDR1 MDHEN, CDR2 SYDVKM. Trimming cost V 6 bases and J 6 bases, with 15 bases left between them.

This sequence joins TRBV5-6 and TRBJ2-3; 8 bases map to TRBD2. V lost 4 bases, J lost 2 bases, and 9 bases stayed unmatched. The CDR3 covers 16 residues. Per the germline V gene, CDR1 is SGHDT and CDR2 is YYEEEE. CDR3: CASSPRREAYTDTQYF. The CDR3 nucleotides read TGTGCCAGCAGCCCCCGGCGGGAGGCATACACAGATACGCAGTATTTT.

This clonotype has a count of ten or more. The genes are TRBV7-2 and TRBJ2-3, with 7 nucleotides matching TRBD2. The length of the CDR3 is 16 residues. J gave up 8 bases and V 1 base, and 12 bases lay outside the gene matches. The germline CDR1 and CDR2 sequences are SGHTA and FQGNSA. Written as DNA, the CDR3 is TGTGCCAGCAGCTTAGTCCTAGCGGTTTCGGGGGGTACGCAGTATTTT. It specifies CASSLVLAVSGGTQYF.

The rearrangement joins TRBV29-1 to TRBJ2-7; D may be TRBD2 (6 bases). V lost 4 bases to trimming and J lost 5 bases, with 12 bases between them. The CDR3 extends over 12 amino acids. Germline CDR1 SQVTM, CDR2 ANQGSEA. The CDR3 reads CSVGWGGNEQYF. The CDR3 DNA reads TGCAGCGTTGGATGGGGCGGGAACGAGCAGTACTTC.

This clonotype was seen just once. The chain joins TRBV7-3 to TRBJ2-2; no clear D. The germline V gene has CDR1 SGHTA and CDR2 FQGTGA. The CDR3 is made up of 16 amino acids. V lost 4 bases to trimming and J lost 5 bases, with 17 bases between them. The CDR3 sequence is CASSSTPDLPTGELFF. In DNA form, the CDR3 reads TGTGCCAGCAGCTCCACACCCGACCTTCCTACCGGGGAGCTGTTTTTT.

CDR3 sequence reads: CASSQELAGGRGAFF. The CDR3 DNA follows: TGTGCCAGCAGCCAAGAGTTAGCGGGGGGGCGGGGTGCGTTCTTC. The chain carries TRBV3-1 and TRBJ2-1; TRBD2 aligns across 11 bases. V lost 0 bases, J lost 15 bases, and 10 bases stayed unmatched. Per germline, CDR1 LGHDT and CDR2 YNNKEL (reference sequence). There are 15 residues in the CDR3.